Below are 27 T cell receptor beta chains sequenced from a single sample in a study of metastatic and nonmetastatic thyroid tumors. TCRdb called clones again from the PCR reads with MiXCR. The profile shows 25,000 to 30,000 clones, about 4% of them singletons. No patient had received any treatment before thyroid surgery. Sequencing was performed on blood. The receptors were gathered from a female donor with papillary thyroid cancer or a benign thyroid nodule (not recorded which). Some clones in this sample may be carry-over from other donors' samples.

This clone was observed a handful of times. This chain joins TRBV6-1 and TRBJ2-5, with D perhaps given as TRBD1 or TRBD2 (5 bases each). This CDR3 comprises 16 residues. Trimming took 2 bases from V and 5 from J, leaving 18 bases between them. In germline, CDR1 is MNHNS, CDR2 SASEGT. The CDR3 reads CASSEPGTGMRETQYF. CDR3 in DNA: TGTGCCAGCAGTGAACCCGGGACGGGGATGCGGGAGACCCAGTACTTC.

The chain is built from TRBV6-1 and TRBJ2-1; D is tentatively TRBD1 or TRBD2 (5 bases each). V dropped 0 bases and J dropped 10 bases, with 13 bases sitting between them. Germline assignment: CDR1 MNHNS and CDR2 SASEGT. This CDR3 has 14 residues. CDR3 sequence: CASSEAYGGWEQFF. CDR3 in DNA: TGTGCCAGCAGTGAAGCGTATGGGGGTTGGGAGCAGTTCTTC.

This chain connects TRBV6-5 to TRBJ2-1; 9 nucleotides match TRBD2. In germline, CDR1 is MNHEY, CDR2 SVGAGI. With 0 bases clipped from V and 2 bases from J, the junction kept 5 bases outside the gene matches. This CDR3 contains 17 residues. The CDR3 spells CASSYSGIAGAYNEQFF. For the CDR3, the DNA is TGTGCCAGCAGTTACTCAGGGATAGCGGGGGCCTACAATGAGCAGTTCTTC.

This clone has at least ten counts. V and J are TRBV2 and TRBJ2-5; D unresolved. Germline CDR1 reads SNHLY; CDR2 reads FYNNEI. The CDR3 is 12 residues long. Trimming removed 4 bases at V and 13 bases at J, with 16 bases between. The CDR3 DNA sequence: TGTGCCAGCAGTGCCTCGGTCCCTCCCCGGTACTTC. The encoded protein is CASSASVPPRYF.

This clone is deemed medium-sized. This sample also contains other DNA sequences that code for the same CDR3. V and J are TRBV6-1 and TRBJ2-3, with 9 positions matching TRBD2. The germline gives CDR1 MNHNS, CDR2 SASEGT. There are 16 residues in the CDR3. V shed 6 bases, J shed 1 base, and the junction held 8 bases outside the gene matches. CDR3 in amino acids: CASRGGRVPGTDTQYF. The CDR3 region has the DNA TGTGCCAGCAGGGGCGGGAGGGTCCCTGGCACAGATACGCAGTATTTT.

J is TRBJ2-2 and V is TRBV12-3 or TRBV12-4; D unresolved. The CDR3 contains 12 residues. V was shortened by 6 bases and J by 7 bases, with 9 bases between the two germline ends. The CDR3 nucleotides read TGTGCCAGCAGCCGATGGATCGGGGAGCTGTTTTTT. The encoded protein is CASSRWIGELFF.

The chain is built from TRBV3-1 and TRBJ1-1; D might be TRBD1 (5 bases). The CDR3 contains 12 residues. The germline CDR1 and CDR2 sequences are LGHDT and YNNKEL (reference sequence). V was clipped by 6 bases and J by 5 bases, with 10 bases between them. The CDR3 DNA follows: TGTGCCAGCAGGGGGGTAGATACTGAAGCTTTCTTT. Amino acid sequence: CASRGVDTEAFF.

Only a few counts were recorded for this clone. At one of its ends the junction is not consistent with the germline gene, which may arise from a read error. The chain uses TRBV7-2 and TRBJ2-7, with unresolved D. Germline V gene sequence: CDR1 SGHTA, CDR2 FQGNSA. The CDR3 runs 13 residues. The DNA of the CDR3 is TGTGCCAGCAGCTTACTTCCGGTCCACGATCAGTACTTC. It is translated as CASSLLPVHDQYF.

This clone was recorded at least ten times. The gene calls are TRBV2 and TRBJ2-7, with 13 bases lining up with TRBD2. CDR1 and CDR2 (germline): SNHLY, FYNNEI. The CDR3 contains 15 residues. Trimming took 4 bases from V and 6 from J; bases not matched to a gene: 6. The CDR3 loop reads CASSGTRLAGGEQYF. The DNA for the CDR3 is TGTGCCAGCAGTGGAACCCGACTAGCGGGAGGCGAGCAGTACTTC.

This clone was picked up many times. V usage is TRBV7-9 and J usage is TRBJ1-1; unclear D gene. From germline, CDR1 is SEHNR and CDR2 FQNEAQ (reference sequence). Trimming took off 3 bases at V and 3 bases at J, with 8 bases between the two ends. This CDR3 contains 13 residues. CDR3 DNA: TGTGCCAGCAGCTTTTATGGCGACACTGAAGCTTTCTTT. Translation gives CASSFYGDTEAFF.

This clone occurred many times. The rearrangement joins TRBV27 to TRBJ2-1, with D perhaps TRBD2 (5 bases). Germline V gene data show CDR1 as MNHEY and CDR2 as SMNVEV (reference sequence). The CDR3 is 15 amino acids. V gave up 2 bases and J gave up 10 bases, with 18 bases separating them. The CDR3 DNA reads TGTGCCAGCAGTTTAATGGGAGACCCCCCCCAAGAGCAGTTCTTC. It specifies CASSLMGDPPQEQFF.

The rearrangement joins TRBV19 to TRBJ1-2; possibly TRBD1 for D (6 bases). Trimming shortened V by 10 bases and J by 8 bases, and 29 bases separated the two germline ends. Germline assignment: CDR1 LNHDA and CDR2 SQIVND (reference sequence). The CDR3 has 16 residues. The CDR3 is CATGSIELGAARGYTF. DNA of the CDR3: TGTGCCACCGGAAGTATCGAATTGGGGGCGGCACGAGGCTACACCTTC.

The CDR3 bases are TGTGCCAGCAGTTCATCGAGCAGCGAGCAGTACTTC. This gives the protein CASSSSSSEQYF. The gene calls are TRBV12-3 or TRBV12-4 and TRBJ2-7; no firm D call. The CDR3 runs to 12 residues. V dropped 4 bases and J dropped 6 bases, with 10 bases sitting between them.

As concerns this clone: Within the sample, other DNA sequences also encode this same CDR3. The gene calls are TRBV7-2 and TRBJ2-2; TRBD1 or TRBD2 may be the D gene (6 bases each). V was shortened by 5 bases and J by 7 bases, with 17 bases between the two germline ends. CDR3 size: 15 residues. Germline V gene sequence: CDR1 SGHTA, CDR2 FQGNSA. Written as DNA, the CDR3 is TGTGCCAGCAGCAAAATGGCTGGGGGGCTCGGGGAGCTGTTTTTT. Its translation is CASSKMAGGLGELFF.

This clone appeared a few times. V and J are TRBV11-1 and TRBJ2-1; D remains ambiguous. The CDR3 is 12 amino acids. The germline V and J ends were trimmed by 3 bases and 6 bases, with 6 bases remaining between them. The germline V gene has CDR1 SGHAT and CDR2 FQDESV (reference sequence). The CDR3 region has the DNA TGTGCCAGCAGCTTGAGGATCAATGAGCAGTTCTTC. It specifies CASSLRINEQFF.

There are many counts of this clone. CDR3 region: CAIPFWPTDYGYTF. CDR3 coding DNA: TGTGCCATCCCCTTTTGGCCCACAGACTATGGCTACACCTTC. V and J are TRBV7-2 and TRBJ1-2; D is unresolved. V was trimmed by 10 bases and J by 3 bases, leaving 18 bases between them. CDR1 and CDR2 (germline): SGHTA, FQGNSA. The CDR3 loop spans 14 amino acids.

This clone is deemed medium-sized. This chain connects TRBV27 to TRBJ2-1, with 8 positions matching TRBD2. This CDR3 contains 15 residues. V lost 4 bases to trimming and J lost 7 bases; unmatched junction nucleotides: 9. The germline V gene has CDR1 MNHEY and CDR2 SMNVEV (reference sequence). DNA of the CDR3: TGTGCCAGCAGTTCGGGACTAGGTTTGTGGAATGAGCAGTTCTTC. Its translation: CASSSGLGLWNEQFF.

The chain is built from TRBV14 and TRBJ2-1; either TRBD1 or TRBD2 may fit D (5 bases each). Deletions cut 4 bases from V and 4 bases from J, with 8 bases between. The length of the CDR3 is 13 residues. The germline gives CDR1 SGHDN, CDR2 FVKESK. The DNA of the CDR3 is TGTGCCAGCAGCCCGGGACCATACAATGAGCAGTTCTTC. Its translation: CASSPGPYNEQFF.

Concerning this clone itself: Other nucleotide sequences from this sample produce the same CDR3. The J gene is TRBJ2-5, the V gene TRBV7-2, with D maybe TRBD2 (5 bases). CDR1 and CDR2 (germline): SGHTA, FQGNSA. V was cut by 5 bases and J by 3 bases, with 10 bases left in between. This CDR3 spans 13 amino acids. The CDR3 nucleotides read TGTGCCAGCAGCCGGGGTGGTGAAGAGACCCAGTACTTC. Protein: CASSRGGEETQYF.

This clone is categorized as medium-sized (0.01 to 0.1%). The sample holds other DNA sequences that translate to the same CDR3. The rearrangement uses TRBV20-1 and TRBJ2-1, with 7 bases lining up with TRBD1. The V gene end was trimmed by 1 base and the J gene end by 6 bases; junction bases not matched to a gene: 0. The CDR3 has 12 amino acids. Germline CDR1 and CDR2: DFQATT and SNEGSKA (reference sequence). The CDR3 DNA reads as TGCAGTGCTAGAGCAGGGGGCAATGAGCAGTTCTTC. Protein sequence: CSARAGGNEQFF.

The J gene is TRBJ1-2, the V gene TRBV6-5; 8 bases line up with TRBD1. V dropped 6 bases and J dropped 5; count of bases not matched to a gene: 17. The CDR3 totals 17 residues. Germline-derived CDR1 and CDR2 are MNHEY and SVGAGI. The CDR3 bases are TGTGCCAGCAGCTCCTCCGGACAGGGTGGGATGGGGTATGGCTACACCTTC. This gives the protein CASSSSGQGGMGYGYTF.

The sample holds a few counts of this clone. A read error may be the cause here, since a much bigger clone is one base away. Additional DNA sequences in this sample encode the identical CDR3. The chain combines TRBV10-2 with TRBJ2-7; possibly TRBD2 for D (6 bases). Germline CDR1 reads WSHSY; CDR2 reads SAAADI. The CDR3 is 15 residues long. With 11 bases removed from V and 4 bases from J, the gap between germline ends came to 24 bases. The DNA of the CDR3 is TGCGCCGTTCAGAGGGGAGCGGTGCGGGGATACGAGCAGTACTTC. Its protein product is CAVQRGAVRGYEQYF.

This clone was seen repeatedly, ten times or more. This rearrangement joins TRBV29-1 to TRBJ1-4; TRBD1 is a possible D gene (6 bases). CDR3 length equals 17 residues. The germline V gene encodes CDR1 SQVTM and CDR2 ANQGSEA. V lost 8 bases and J lost 5, with 27 bases in between. The CDR3 reads CSPSVPAQGTENEKLFF. Here the CDR3 DNA reads TGCAGCCCATCCGTTCCCGCGCAGGGGACTGAGAATGAAAAACTGTTTTTT.

The CDR3 spells CASSLMGIPPFSYNEQFF. As DNA, the CDR3 is TGTGCCAGCAGTTTAATGGGCATCCCTCCTTTCTCCTACAATGAGCAGTTCTTC. This chain links TRBV28 with TRBJ2-1; D is unresolved. The ends were cut back, 2 bases at V and 0 bases at J, with 17 bases in the middle. Looked up from germline, CDR1 is MDHEN and CDR2 is SYDVKM. CDR3 length: 18 residues. The complete variable domain, with remaining parts taken from reference TRBV28 and TRBJ2-1, reads DVKVTQSSRYLVKRTGEKVFLECVQDMDHENMFWYRQDPGLGLRLIYFSYDVKMKEKGDIPEGYSVSREKKERFSLILESASTNQTSMYLCASSLMGIPPFSYNEQFFGPGTRLTVL.

In its sample, this clone was seen many times. The chain is built from TRBV2 and TRBJ2-1; 11 nucleotides agree with TRBD1. V shed 5 bases and J 3 bases; nucleotides not matched to a gene: 6. The CDR3 contains 16 residues. Germline V gene sequence: CDR1 SNHLY, CDR2 FYNNEI. Here the CDR3 reads CASSWQGQGDYNEQFF. CDR3 DNA sequence: TGTGCCAGCAGTTGGCAGGGACAGGGGGACTACAATGAGCAGTTCTTC.

This clone was seen many times. This chain connects TRBV24-1 to TRBJ2-2, with 7 nucleotides matching TRBD2. This CDR3 contains 15 residues. CDR1 is KGHDR and CDR2 is SFDVKD in the germline V gene. The V segment lost 3 bases and the J segment 6 bases; nucleotides outside the gene matches: 6. In DNA, the CDR3 is TGTGCCACCAGTGATGGACTAGTGGATGCCGGGGAGCTGTTTTTT. Its translation: CATSDGLVDAGELFF.

This clone is medium-sized within its sample. Given the absence of the conserved phenylalanine or tryptophan at the CDR3 end, a read error is likely. The limits of the CDR3 on the DNA are not certain, so only TCRdb's listed CDR3 is given. This sequence joins TRBV15 and TRBJ1-2; the tabulated D call, TRBD1, remains unverified against the DNA. The CDR3 has 10 amino acids, counting both end residues. Germline CDR1 and CDR2: LNHNV and YYDKDF (reference sequence). CDR3 protein: CATSRVGTGS.